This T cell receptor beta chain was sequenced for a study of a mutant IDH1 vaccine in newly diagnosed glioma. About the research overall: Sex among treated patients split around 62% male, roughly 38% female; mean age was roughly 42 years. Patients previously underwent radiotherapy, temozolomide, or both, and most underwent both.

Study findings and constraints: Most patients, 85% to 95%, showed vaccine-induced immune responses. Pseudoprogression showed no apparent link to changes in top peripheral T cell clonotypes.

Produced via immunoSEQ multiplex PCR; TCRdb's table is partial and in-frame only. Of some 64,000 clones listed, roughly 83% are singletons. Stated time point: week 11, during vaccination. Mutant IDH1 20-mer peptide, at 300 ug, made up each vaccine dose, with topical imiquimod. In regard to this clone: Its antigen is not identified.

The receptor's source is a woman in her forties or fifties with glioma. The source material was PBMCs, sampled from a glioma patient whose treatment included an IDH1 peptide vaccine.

The CDR3 DNA reads TGTGCCAGCAGCTTAGGCAGGACCTACGAGCAGTACTTC. The encoded protein is CASSLGRTYEQYF. The chain combines TRBV7-6 with TRBJ2-7; D is uncertain. V was clipped by 1 base and J by 2 bases, with 6 bases between them. The CDR3 spans 13 residues. Germline CDR1 is SGHVS and CDR2 is FNYEAQ.